Following are 8 T cell receptor beta chains from one sample sequenced in a study of CD8+ T cells in alopecia areata. RNA was isolated and reverse transcribed to cDNA, the sequencing template. The data were produced by immunoSEQ multiplex PCR, yet TCRdb's version contains in-frame clones alone and is incomplete. The sample holds about 2,700 clones, and no clone turns up only once. Source material: lesional skin. Source of these receptors: a C3H/HeJ mouse with alopecia areata. Mice of this strain are of MHC haplotype H2-k.

This clone was seen a few times. Gene names are mouse gene names. The CDR3 end falls 4 residues outside the read, so it is completed with the germline J gene. The chain recombines TRBV19 with TRBJ2-1; the D gene is possibly TRBD1 (6 bases). V gave up 4 bases and J gave up 5 bases, with 10 bases separating them. CDR1 and CDR2 (germline): FNHDT, SITEND (reference sequence). The CDR3 sequence is 13 residues long. The CDR3 DNA, read in part, is TGTGCCAGCAGTTGGGACAACCATGCT. Translating gives CASSWDNHA. The complete CDR3 sequence is CASSWDNHAEQFF.

This clone was picked up many times. All gene names here are mouse names. The sequenced fragment ends 4 residues before the CDR3 boundary, so the rest is inferred from the germline J gene. The chain couples TRBV29 to TRBJ2-3, with TRBD1 matching 9 bases. This CDR3 spans 13 amino acids. The V gene's germline CDR1 is MSHET and CDR2 SYDVDS. Trimming removed 6 bases from V and 3 bases from J; junction bases left unmatched: 1. The sequenced CDR3 bases are TGTGCTAGCAGAGACAGGGGGGCAGAA. Translated, it gives CASRDRGAE. The whole CDR3 sequence is CASRDRGAETLYF.

This clone was counted many times. The genes and germline here are from mouse. With the read ending 4 residues before the CDR3 end, the germline J gene is used to fill in that end. This chain links TRBV31 with TRBJ2-1, with TRBD1 as a possible D gene (7 bases). V lost 8 bases and J lost 2, with 19 bases in between. The CDR3 runs to 15 residues. CDR1 is GKSSPN, CDR2 SITVG, per germline. Partial CDR3 DNA: TGTGCCAGCAGTCATCTCAGGGGGGACTATGCT. The encoded protein is CASSHLRGDYA. The CDR3 reads in full as CASSHLRGDYAEQFF.

This clone was observed at least ten times. The gene names given are mouse names. Coverage ceases 4 residues before the CDR3 finishes, and the germline J gene fills in the end. This chain links TRBV4 with TRBJ2-1, with 7 bases lining up with TRBD1. There are 14 residues in the CDR3. The trim removed 5 bases at V and 3 bases at J, leaving 4 bases unmatched. Germline values: CDR1 LGHDT, CDR2 YNNKQL (reference sequence). CDR3 in amino acids: CASSLTGFYAEQFF. The CDR3 bases that were read are TGTGCCAGCAGCCTGACAGGGTTCTATGCT.

This clone came up many times. The listed genes are named as in mouse. The CDR3 goes on 4 residues after the read ends, and that part is filled in from the germline J gene. The rearrangement joins TRBV13-2 to TRBJ2-7, with TRBD1 matching over 7 bases. The CDR3 loop spans 12 amino acids. CDR1 is NNHNN, CDR2 SYGAGS, per germline (reference sequence). CDR3 bases read: TGTGCCAGCGGTGCAACAGGGGAT. This translates into CASGATGD. The whole CDR3 region reads CASGATGDEQYF.

This clone was seen ten or more times. At residue 14, the TCRdb amino acid sequence and the translated nucleotide sequence differ, so the protein here is the DNA translation. Gene labels here are mouse ones. With the read ending 3 residues before the CDR3 end, the germline J gene is used to fill in that end. The J gene is TRBJ1-6, the V gene TRBV19, with 7 bases fitting TRBD1. TRBJ1-6 is classed as an ORF, of uncertain function. The CDR3 length is 17 residues. In germline, CDR1 is FNHDT, CDR2 SITEND (reference sequence). V lost 2 bases, J lost 0 bases, and 5 bases stayed unmatched. The part of the CDR3 DNA that was read is TGTGCCAGCAGTATTCTCAGGGGGAATTCCTATAATTCGCCC. It yields the protein CASSILRGNSYNSP. The full CDR3 protein is CASSILRGNSYNSPLYF.

This clone was observed at least ten times. Any gene name here is a mouse gene name. The sequence runs out 4 residues before the end of the CDR3; the remainder is reconstructed from the germline J gene. This chain links TRBV17 with TRBJ2-1, with 11 bases fitting TRBD2. This CDR3 spans 16 amino acids. V dropped 3 bases and J dropped 1; count of bases not matched to a gene: 2. CDR1 is MNHDT and CDR2 is YYDKIL in the germline V gene. The CDR3 bases that were read are TGTGCTAGCAGTAGCGACTGGGGGGGGAACTATGCT. This encodes CASSSDWGGNYA. In full, the CDR3 is CASSSDWGGNYAEQFF. The complete variable domain, with remaining parts taken from reference TRBV17 and TRBJ2-1, reads DTTVKQNPRYKLARVGKPVNLICSQTMNHDTMYWYQKKPNQAPKLLLFYYDKILNREADTFEKFQSSRPNNSFCSLYIGSAGLEYSAMYLCASSSDWGGNYAEQFFGPGTRLTVL.

By proportion, this clone is medium-sized. Germline and genes: mouse. The sequenced fragment ends 4 residues before the CDR3 boundary, so the rest is inferred from the germline J gene. The chain carries TRBV13-1 and TRBJ1-2; 7 bases fit TRBD1. CDR1 is NSHNY and CDR2 is SYGAGN in the germline V gene. CDR3 length equals 14 residues. CDR3 amino acids: CASSEEGAGSDYTF. The sequenced CDR3 bases are TGTGCCAGCAGTGAAGAGGGGGCGGGATCC.